This T cell receptor (beta chain) derives from a study of lymphopenia after photon versus proton radiotherapy. The study's findings and limits: Relative stability marked proton patients; photon patients lost diversity and naive cells. In patients who died, overall survival fell as post-nadir TCR diversity dropped more. After lymphocyte nadir, photon-treated repertoires showed oligoclonal expansion, especially CD8+ Temra. Better survival with proton therapy was suggested as possible, not demonstrated.

TCRdb's table, derived via immunoSEQ multiplex PCR, lists solely in-frame clones and lacks some. The profile shows roughly 65,000 clones, around 90% of them singletons. With respect to this clone: What it recognizes is unknown. This CDR3 is also generated by other DNA sequences in the sample.

This TCR was sampled from a woman aged 70 to 79 with pancreatic cancer. The sequences come from peripheral blood, collected from a patient treated with photon-based radiotherapy.

CDR3 sequence reads: CASSESGTGELFF. CDR3 nucleotide sequence: TGTGCCAGCAGTGAATCCGGGACCGGGGAGCTGTTTTTT. The V gene is TRBV6-1, the J gene TRBJ2-2, with D unclear. CDR3 length equals 13 residues. V dropped 2 bases and J dropped 5 bases, with 6 bases sitting between them. Looked up from germline, CDR1 is MNHNS and CDR2 is SASEGT.